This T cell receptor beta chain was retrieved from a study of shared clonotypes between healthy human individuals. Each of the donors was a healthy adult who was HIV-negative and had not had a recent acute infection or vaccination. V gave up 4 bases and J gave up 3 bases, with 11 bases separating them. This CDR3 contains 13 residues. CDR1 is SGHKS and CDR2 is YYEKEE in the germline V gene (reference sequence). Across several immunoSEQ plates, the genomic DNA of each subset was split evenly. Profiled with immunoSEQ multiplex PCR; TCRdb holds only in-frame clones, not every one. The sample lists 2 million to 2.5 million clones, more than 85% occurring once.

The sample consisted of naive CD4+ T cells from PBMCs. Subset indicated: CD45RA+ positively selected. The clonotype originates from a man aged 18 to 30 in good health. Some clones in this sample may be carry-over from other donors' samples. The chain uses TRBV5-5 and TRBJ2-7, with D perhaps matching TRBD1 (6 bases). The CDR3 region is CASSPQGNYEQYF. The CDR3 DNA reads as TGTGCCAGCAGCCCACAGGGAAACTACGAGCAGTACTTC.